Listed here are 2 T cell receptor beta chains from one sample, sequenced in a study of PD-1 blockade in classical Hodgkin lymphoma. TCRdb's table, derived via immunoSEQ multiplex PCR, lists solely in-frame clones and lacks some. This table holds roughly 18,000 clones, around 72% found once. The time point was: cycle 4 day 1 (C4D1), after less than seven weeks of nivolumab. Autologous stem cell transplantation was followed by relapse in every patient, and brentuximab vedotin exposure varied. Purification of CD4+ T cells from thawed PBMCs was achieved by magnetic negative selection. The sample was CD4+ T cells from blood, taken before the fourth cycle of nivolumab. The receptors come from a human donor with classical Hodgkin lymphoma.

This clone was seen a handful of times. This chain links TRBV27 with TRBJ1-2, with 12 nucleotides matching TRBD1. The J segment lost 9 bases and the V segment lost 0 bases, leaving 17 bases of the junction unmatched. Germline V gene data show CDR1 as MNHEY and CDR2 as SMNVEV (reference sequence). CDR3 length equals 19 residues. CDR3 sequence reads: CASSLSGQGAERLVRRYTF. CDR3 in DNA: TGTGCCAGCAGTTTATCGGGACAGGGGGCCGAGCGCTTGGTTAGACGCTACACCTTC.

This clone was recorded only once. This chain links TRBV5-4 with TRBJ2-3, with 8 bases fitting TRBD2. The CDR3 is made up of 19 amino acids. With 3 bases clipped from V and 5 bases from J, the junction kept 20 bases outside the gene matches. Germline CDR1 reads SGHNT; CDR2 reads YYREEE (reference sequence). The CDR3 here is CASSSAPLREGHRGDTQYF. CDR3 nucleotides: TGTGCCAGCAGCTCCGCCCCCCTACGGGAGGGTCACCGCGGAGATACGCAGTATTTT. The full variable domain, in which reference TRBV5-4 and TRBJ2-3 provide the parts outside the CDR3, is ETGVTQSPTHLIKTRGQQVTLRCSSQSGHNTVSWYQQALGQGPQFIFQYYREEENGRGNFPPRFSGLQFPNYSSELNVNALELDDSALYLCASSSAPLREGHRGDTQYFGPGTRLTVL.